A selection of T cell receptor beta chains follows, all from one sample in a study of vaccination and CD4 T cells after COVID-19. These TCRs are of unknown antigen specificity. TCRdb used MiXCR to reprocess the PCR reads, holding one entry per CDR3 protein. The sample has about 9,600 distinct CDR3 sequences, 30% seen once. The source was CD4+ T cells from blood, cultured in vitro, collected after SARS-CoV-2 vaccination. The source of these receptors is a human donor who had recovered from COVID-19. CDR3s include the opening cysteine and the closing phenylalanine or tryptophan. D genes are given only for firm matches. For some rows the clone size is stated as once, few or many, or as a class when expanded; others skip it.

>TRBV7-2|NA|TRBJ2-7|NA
CASSLVKHYEQYF
TGTGCCAGCAGCTTAGTAAAGCACTACGAGCAGTACTTC
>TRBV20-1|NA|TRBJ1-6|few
CSARGGFGSPLHF
TGCAGTGCTAGGGGAGGGTTTGGGTCACCCCTCCACTTT
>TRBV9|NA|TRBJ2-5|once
CASSVEGRETQYF
TGTGCCAGCAGCGTAGAGGGCCGAGAGACCCAGTACTTC
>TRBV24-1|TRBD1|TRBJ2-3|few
CATSDRGQTYTDTQYF
TGTGCCACCAGTGACAGGGGGCAGACATACACAGATACGCAGTATTTT
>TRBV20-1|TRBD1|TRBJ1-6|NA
CSARAPTGVGHSPLHF
TGCAGTGCTAGAGCCCCGACAGGGGTGGGCCATTCACCCCTCCACTTT
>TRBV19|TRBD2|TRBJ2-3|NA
CASSLTRTSGASSTDTQYF
TGTGCCAGTAGCCTGACTCGGACTAGCGGAGCGTCAAGCACAGATACGCAGTATTTT
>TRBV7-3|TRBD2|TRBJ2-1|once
CASSPRTSGSSNEQFF
TGTGCCAGCAGCCCGCGGACTAGCGGGAGCTCCAATGAGCAGTTCTTC
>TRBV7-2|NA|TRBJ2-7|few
CASSLAGTERGEQYF
TGTGCCAGCAGCTTGGCAGGGACCGAACGGGGTGAGCAGTACTTC
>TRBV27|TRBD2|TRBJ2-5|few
CASSLVSGRAVETQYF
TGTGCCAGCAGTCTTGTCAGCGGGAGGGCCGTAGAGACCCAGTACTTC
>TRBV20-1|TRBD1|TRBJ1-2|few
CSARGQGDGYTF
TGCAGTGCTAGAGGACAGGGTGACGGCTACACCTTC
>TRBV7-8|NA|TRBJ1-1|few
CASSLERRGMNTEAFF
TGTGCCAGCAGCTTAGAGCGCCGGGGGATGAACACTGAAGCTTTCTTT
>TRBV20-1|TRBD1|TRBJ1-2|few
CSARVGGQGNYGYTF
TGCAGTGCTAGGGTGGGGGGACAGGGGAACTATGGCTACACCTTC
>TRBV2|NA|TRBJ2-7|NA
CASRADWGYEQYF
TGTGCCAGCAGGGCCGACTGGGGCTACGAGCAGTACTTC
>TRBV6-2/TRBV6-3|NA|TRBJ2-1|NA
CASSSRGWNEQFF
TGTGCCAGCAGCTCCCGGGGGTGGAATGAGCAGTTCTTC
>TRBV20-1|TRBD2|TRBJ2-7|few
CSAGTSGRGYEQYF
TGCAGTGCCGGGACTAGCGGGAGAGGATACGAGCAGTACTTC
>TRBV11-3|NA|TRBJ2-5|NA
CASSLATGETQYF
TGTGCCAGCAGCTTAGCCACTGGAGAGACCCAGTACTTC
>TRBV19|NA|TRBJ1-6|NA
CASSILGQLGYNSPLHF
TGTGCCAGTAGTATACTCGGACAGTTGGGGTATAATTCACCCCTCCACTTT
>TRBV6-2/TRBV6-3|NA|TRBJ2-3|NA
CASTRGTPAITQYF
TGTGCCAGCACTCGCGGGACCCCGGCCATTACGCAGTATTTT
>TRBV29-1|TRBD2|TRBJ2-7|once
CSVSRGSLYEQYF
TGCAGCGTTTCCCGCGGGAGTTTATACGAGCAGTACTTC
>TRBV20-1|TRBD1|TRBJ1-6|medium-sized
CSATLGTGWSPLHF
TGCAGTGCTACTTTAGGGACAGGGTGGTCACCCCTCCACTTT
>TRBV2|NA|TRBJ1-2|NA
CASSGVGGGYGYTF
TGTGCCAGCAGTGGAGTTGGTGGGGGCTATGGCTACACCTTC
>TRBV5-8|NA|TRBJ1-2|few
CASSLGRDGYTF
TGTGCCAGCAGCTTGGGGCGGGATGGCTACACCTTC
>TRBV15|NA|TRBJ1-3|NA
CATSSGRASGNTIYF
TGTGCCACCAGCAGTGGGCGGGCCTCTGGAAACACCATATATTTT
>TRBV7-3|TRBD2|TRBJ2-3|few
CASSPTPSGAGADTQYF
TGTGCCAGCAGCCCAACCCCTAGCGGAGCGGGCGCAGATACGCAGTATTTT
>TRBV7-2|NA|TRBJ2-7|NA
CASSLTTGRQYF
TGTGCCAGCAGCTTGACGACCGGGAGGCAGTACTTC
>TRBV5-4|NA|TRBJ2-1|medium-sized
CASSLGRPLGSYNEQFF
TGTGCCAGCAGCTTGGGTCGTCCCTTAGGCTCCTACAATGAGCAGTTCTTC
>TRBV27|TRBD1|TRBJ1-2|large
CATRRDSPYGYTF
TGTGCCACCCGACGGGACAGTCCGTATGGCTACACCTTC
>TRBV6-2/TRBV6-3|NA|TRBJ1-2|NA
CASSPGTPYGYTF
TGTGCCAGCAGTCCCGGGACACCTTATGGCTACACCTTC
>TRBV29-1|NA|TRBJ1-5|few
CSVVWGSNQPQHF
TGCAGCGTTGTATGGGGGAGCAATCAGCCCCAGCATTTT
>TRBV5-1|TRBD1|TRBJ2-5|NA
CASTSGQGAETQYF
TGCGCCAGCACTTCAGGACAGGGGGCCGAGACCCAGTACTTC
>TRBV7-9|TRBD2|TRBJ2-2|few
CASQWLAGAPGELFF
TGTGCCAGTCAGTGGCTAGCGGGAGCCCCCGGGGAGCTGTTTTTT
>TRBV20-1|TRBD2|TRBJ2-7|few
CSARDLPGLFPGTSGRRSSYEQYF
TGCAGTGCTAGAGATCTCCCCGGACTGTTTCCCGGGACTAGCGGGAGGAGGAGCTCCTACGAGCAGTACTTC
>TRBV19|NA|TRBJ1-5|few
CASSFPRGQPQHF
TGTGCCAGTAGTTTCCCTCGGGGTCAGCCCCAGCATTTT
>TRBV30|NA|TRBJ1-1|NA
CAWSAVTEAFF
TGTGCCTGGAGCGCAGTAACTGAAGCTTTCTTT
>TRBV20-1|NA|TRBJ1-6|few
CSARLQTNNSPLHF
TGCAGTGCTAGATTACAGACTAATAATTCACCCCTCCACTTT
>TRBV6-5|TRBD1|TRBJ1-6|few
CASSSPGTGVAPLHF
TGTGCCAGCAGTTCTCCCGGGACAGGTGTCGCACCCCTCCACTTT
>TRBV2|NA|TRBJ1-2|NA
CASKEFGYTF
TGTGCCAGCAAAGAGTTTGGCTACACCTTC
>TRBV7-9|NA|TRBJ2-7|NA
CASSSDYEQYF
TGTGCCAGCAGCTCTGACTACGAGCAGTACTTC
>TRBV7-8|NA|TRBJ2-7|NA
CASSSGPSRGPTSSYEQYF
TGTGCCAGCAGCTCCGGGCCGTCAAGGGGACCTACGAGCTCCTACGAGCAGTACTTC
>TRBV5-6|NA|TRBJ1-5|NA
CASSLQGINQPQHF
TGTGCCAGCAGCTTACAGGGTATCAATCAGCCCCAGCATTTT
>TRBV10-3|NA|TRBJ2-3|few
CAISDEGKGTDTQYF
TGTGCCATCAGTGACGAGGGAAAGGGAACAGATACGCAGTATTTT
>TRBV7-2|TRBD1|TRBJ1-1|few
CASSSGQGASEAFF
TGTGCCAGCAGCTCAGGACAGGGGGCATCTGAAGCTTTCTTT
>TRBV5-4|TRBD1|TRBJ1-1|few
CASSQPDRGPTEAFF
TGTGCCAGCAGCCAACCCGACAGGGGGCCCACTGAAGCTTTCTTT
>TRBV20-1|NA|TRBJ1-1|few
CSATIWGGNTEAFF
TGCAGTGCTACCATCTGGGGGGGGAACACTGAAGCTTTCTTT
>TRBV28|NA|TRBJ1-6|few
CASSPRRLGGSPLHF
TGTGCCAGCAGTCCCCGTAGGCTTGGAGGTTCACCCCTCCACTTT
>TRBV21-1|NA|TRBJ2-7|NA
CASSRNPKARHPGYEQYF
TGTGCCAGCAGCAGAAACCCGAAGGCCAGACATCCCGGCTACGAGCAGTACTTC
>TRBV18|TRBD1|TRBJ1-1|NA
CASSPRQGDPEAFF
TGTGCCAGCTCACCACGACAGGGGGACCCTGAAGCTTTCTTT